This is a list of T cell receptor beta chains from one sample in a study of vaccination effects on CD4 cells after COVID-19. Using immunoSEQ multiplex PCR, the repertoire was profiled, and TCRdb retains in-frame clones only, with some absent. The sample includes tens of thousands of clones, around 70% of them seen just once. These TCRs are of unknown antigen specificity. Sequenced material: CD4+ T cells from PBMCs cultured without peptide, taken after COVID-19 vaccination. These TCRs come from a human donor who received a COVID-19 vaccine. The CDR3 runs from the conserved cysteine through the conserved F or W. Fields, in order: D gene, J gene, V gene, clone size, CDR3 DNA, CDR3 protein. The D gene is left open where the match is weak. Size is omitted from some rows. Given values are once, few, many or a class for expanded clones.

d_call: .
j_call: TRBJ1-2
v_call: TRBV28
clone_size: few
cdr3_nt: TGTGCCAGCAGTTCGAGTTATGGCTACACCTTC
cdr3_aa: CASSSSYGYTF

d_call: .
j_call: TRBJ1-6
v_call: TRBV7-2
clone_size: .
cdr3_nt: TGTGCCAGCAGCTTAGATGTGGGGTATTCACCCCTCCACTTT
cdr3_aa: CASSLDVGYSPLHF

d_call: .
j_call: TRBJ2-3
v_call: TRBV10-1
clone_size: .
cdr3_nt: TGCGCCAGCAGTGAGTCGAATCGACTGATTCTCACAGATACGCAGTATTTT
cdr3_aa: CASSESNRLILTDTQYF

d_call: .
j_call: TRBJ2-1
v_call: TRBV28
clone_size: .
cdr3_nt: TGTGCCAGCAGTCTCGACAGCTATCGGAATGAGCAGTTCTTC
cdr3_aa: CASSLDSYRNEQFF

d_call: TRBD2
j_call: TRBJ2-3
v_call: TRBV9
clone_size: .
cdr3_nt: TGTGCCAGCAGCGTTAGGACTAGCGGGGGGATTAGCACAGATACGCAGTATTTT
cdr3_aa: CASSVRTSGGISTDTQYF

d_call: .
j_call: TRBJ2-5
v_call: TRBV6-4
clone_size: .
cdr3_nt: TGTGCCAGCAGTGAAGCCCCCCAAGAGACCCAGTACTTC
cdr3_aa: CASSEAPQETQYF

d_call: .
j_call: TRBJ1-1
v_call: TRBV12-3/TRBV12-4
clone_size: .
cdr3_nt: TGTGCCAGCAGCCGGGGATTTGAAGCTTTCTTT
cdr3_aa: CASSRGFEAFF

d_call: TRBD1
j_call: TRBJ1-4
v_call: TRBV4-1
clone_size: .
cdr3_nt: TGCGCCAGCAGCAGGGGACAGGGAAATGAAAAACTGTTTTTT
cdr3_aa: CASSRGQGNEKLFF

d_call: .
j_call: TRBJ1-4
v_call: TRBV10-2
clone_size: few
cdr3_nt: TGCGCCAGCAGTGAACGAAAAGAAAAACTGTTTTTT
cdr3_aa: CASSERKEKLFF

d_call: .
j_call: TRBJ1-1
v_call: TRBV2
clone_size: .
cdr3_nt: TGTGCCAGCAGTGAAGAGGGAAGAGGCACTGAAGCTTTCTTT
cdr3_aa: CASSEEGRGTEAFF

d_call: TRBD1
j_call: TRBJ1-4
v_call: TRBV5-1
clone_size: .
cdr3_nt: TGCGCCAGCAGTCGGACGACGACAGGGGCTAATGAAAAACTGTTTTTT
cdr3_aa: CASSRTTTGANEKLFF

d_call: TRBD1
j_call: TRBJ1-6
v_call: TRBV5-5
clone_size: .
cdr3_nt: TGTGCCAGCAGCTTGTCGACAGGGGGCTCCTATAATTCACCCCTCCACTTT
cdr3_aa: CASSLSTGGSYNSPLHF

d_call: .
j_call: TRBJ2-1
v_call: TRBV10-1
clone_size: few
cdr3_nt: TGCGCCAGCAGCGCTCCGGTTAACGATGAGCAGTTCTTC
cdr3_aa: CASSAPVNDEQFF

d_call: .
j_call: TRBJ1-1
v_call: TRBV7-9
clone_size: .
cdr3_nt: TGTGCCAGCAGCCTAAGCAGACCAGGTGGTGAAGCTTTCTTT
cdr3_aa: CASSLSRPGGEAFF

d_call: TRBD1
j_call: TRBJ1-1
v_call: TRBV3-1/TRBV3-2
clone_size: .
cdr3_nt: TGTGCCAGCAGCCTCAGACAGGGGTTAGGGAACACTGAAGCTTTCTTT
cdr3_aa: CASSLRQGLGNTEAFF

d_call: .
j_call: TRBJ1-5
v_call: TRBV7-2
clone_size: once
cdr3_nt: TGTGCCAGCAGCACAATGGCCGGGGACAATCAGCCCCAGCATTTT
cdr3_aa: CASSTMAGDNQPQHF